The clone carrying this T cell receptor beta chain showed up just a few times. The CDR3 totals 15 residues. The J segment lost 3 bases and the V segment lost 6 bases, leaving 7 bases of the junction unmatched. The source of the sample is a study of patients and donors after allogeneic stem cell transplantation. TCRdb reprocessed the RT-PCR reads via MiXCR and lists one record per CDR3 protein. The sample contains around 200,000 distinct CDR3 sequences, about 38% of which appear only once. This sequence originates from a human donor who was either an allogeneic HSCT recipient or a stem cell or donor lymphocyte infusion donor (not recorded which). It is not recorded whose cells these are; they may come from a transplant donor. The chain links TRBV12-3 or TRBV12-4 to TRBJ2-7, with 11 positions matching TRBD1. Sequenced input: blood, either unsorted or a sorted T cell fraction (not recorded which). The CDR3 protein is CASRSGQGVIYEQYF. DNA for the CDR3: TGTGCCAGCAGGTCGGGACAGGGGGTTATCTACGAGCAGTACTTC.